The table lists the clone carrying this T cell receptor beta chain with a count of one. Its antigen is not identified. Sequenced by immunoSEQ multiplex PCR; TCRdb stores in-frame clones only, minus some. The data show around 73,000 clones, roughly 87% seen once. This entry is derived from a study of T cell responses to AZD1222 COVID-19 vaccine. Study-level points and caveats: Two doses of AZD1222 preceded a rise in Spike-specific TCR breadth and depth. Reportedly, close to half of spike-specific TCRs are directed against unmutated variant regions. CD4 TCRs covered the whole spike, strongest at regions 160-218 and 743-854.

The study pooled second doses at about 4 or about 12 weeks. The CDR3 totals 11 residues. Trimming took off 6 bases at V and 10 bases at J, with 12 bases between the two ends. Germline CDR1 reads DFQATT; CDR2 reads SNEGSKA (reference sequence). The chain is built from TRBV20-1 and TRBJ1-4; D ambiguous. The source material was peripheral blood, sampled 28 days after the second AZD1222 dose. This TCR was sampled from an adult who received the AZD1222 COVID-19 vaccine. The CDR3: CSASHGGKLFF. In DNA form, the CDR3 reads TGCAGTGCGAGCCACGGAGGAAAACTGTTTTTT.